The clone carrying this T cell receptor beta chain has just a few counts. Its matching antigen is unknown. This sample stems from a study of beta chain features in type 1 diabetes. Study conclusions and caveats: Type 1 diabetes patients had VDJ junctions that carried fewer insertions and more deletions. Moderately but significantly shorter TCRB CDR3s were found in Type 1 diabetes patients in all four CD4+ subsets. PCR, the amplification step, might favor shorter templates, equally in patients and controls.

Reverse transcribing all isolated RNA meant expressed TCRB transcripts were sequenced. Sequencing was performed with immunoSEQ multiplex PCR; in TCRdb, only in-frame clones are kept and a portion is missing. This sample yields hundreds of thousands of clones, of which around an eighth are seen a single time; about 0.015% belongs to the top ten. Sequencing was carried out using naive CD4+ T cells from blood. This TCR was recovered from a man in his thirties or forties with type 1 diabetes.

CDR3 residues: CAIRPGQVQSEQYF. The CDR3 DNA follows: TGTGCCATCAGGCCGGGACAGGTTCAGTCCGAGCAGTACTTC. The genes are TRBV10-3 and TRBJ2-7; 8 bases fit TRBD1. This CDR3 contains 14 residues. Germline CDR1 is ENHRY and CDR2 is SYGVKD. V lost 6 bases, J lost 6 bases, and 10 bases stayed unmatched.